These 32 T cell receptor beta chains came from one sample sequenced in a study of T-cell memory formation after mild COVID-19. One entry per CDR3 protein results from TCRdb running MiXCR on the 5' RACE reads. The table includes 400,000 to 500,000 distinct CDR3 sequences, 20% detected once. Sequencing used PBMCs or a T cell subset sorted from them (not recorded which). These TCRs come from an adult woman who had mild COVID-19 (a few samples of this study predate the infection). Cell type and time point are not known.

The genes are TRBV5-6 and TRBJ1-2; weak D call: TRBD1 (5 bases). Looked up from germline, CDR1 is SGHDT and CDR2 is YYEEEE. The CDR3 is 15 amino acids. V lost 0 bases and J lost 4, with 13 bases in between. The CDR3: CASSLGRGIGYGYTF. CDR3 DNA: TGTGCCAGCAGCTTGGGTCGGGGGATAGGCTATGGCTACACCTTC.

This chain joins TRBV5-1 and TRBJ2-1; maybe TRBD2 (6 bases). Looked up from germline, CDR1 is SGHRS and CDR2 is YFSETQ. Trimming took 0 bases from V and 4 from J, leaving 11 bases between them. This CDR3 has 15 residues. The CDR3 loop reads CASSLDLSGYNEQFF. CDR3 in DNA: TGCGCCAGCAGCTTGGACCTTAGCGGTTACAATGAGCAGTTCTTC.

The rearrangement joins TRBV21-1 to TRBJ2-5; the table calls TRBD1, which could not be checked here. TRBV21-1 is reported as a pseudogene. The CDR3 is 19 residues long. Here the CDR3 DNA reads TGTGCCAGCAGCAAGCAGACTACAGGATGCCCACGCGTGGAAGAGACCCAGTACTTC. It yields the protein CASSKQTTGCPRVEETQYF.

The rearrangement joins TRBV3-1 to TRBJ1-2, with D hard to call. This CDR3 contains 13 residues. Germline V gene data show CDR1 as LGHDT and CDR2 as YNNKEL (reference sequence). Trimming took off 1 base at V and 7 bases at J, with 10 bases between the two ends. In DNA, the CDR3 is TGTGCCAGCAGCCAAGTTTGGGCGGGTGGCTACACCTTC. Protein: CASSQVWAGGYTF.

This clonotype was counted a few times. This chain links TRBV20-1 with TRBJ2-4; TRBD1 might be the D (6 bases). Germline V lookup: CDR1 DFQATT, CDR2 SNEGSKA (reference sequence). Between the trimmed V and J ends, which lost 4 bases and 0 bases, there was a span of 10 bases. This CDR3 spans 14 amino acids. The CDR3 loop is CSATPDRAKNIQYF. The CDR3 DNA reads as TGCAGTGCTACCCCGGACAGAGCCAAAAACATTCAGTACTTC.

The V and J genes are TRBV29-1 and TRBJ1-2; TRBD1 aligns across 12 bases. In germline, CDR1 is SQVTM, CDR2 ANQGSEA. This CDR3 region has 14 residues. Losses at the gene ends were 6 bases for V and 5 bases for J; bases not matched to a gene: 7. The CDR3 nucleotides are TGCAGCGTAGTCGGGACAGGGGGCGCGTATGGCTACACCTTC. This codes for CSVVGTGGAYGYTF.

The V and J genes are TRBV6-4 and TRBJ2-3; D not resolved. The CDR3 has 13 residues. Germline V CDR1 and CDR2: MRHNA, SNTAGT. V lost 2 bases, J lost 2 bases, and 5 bases lay in between. CDR3 sequence: CASSDGNTDTQYF. In DNA, the CDR3 is TGTGCCAGCAGTGACGGGAACACAGATACGCAGTATTTT.

The chain employs TRBV14 and TRBJ1-4; unclear D gene. CDR1 is SGHDN and CDR2 is FVKESK in the germline V gene. The CDR3 runs 13 residues. Trimming stripped 7 bases from V and 3 bases from J, with 9 bases between. CDR3 sequence reads: CASTGGPNEKLFF. CDR3 nucleotide sequence: TGTGCCAGCACGGGCGGACCTAATGAAAAACTGTTTTTT.

The chain's CDR3 is CASSQEQGVGSPLHF. In DNA, the CDR3 is TGTGCCAGCAGTCAGGAACAGGGGGTCGGTTCACCCCTCCACTTT. V usage is TRBV12-3 or TRBV12-4 and J usage is TRBJ1-6, with 8 positions matching TRBD1. CDR3 length: 15 amino acids. The V segment lost 5 bases and the J segment 9 bases; nucleotides outside the gene matches: 9.

There are a few counts of this clonotype. This rearrangement joins TRBV27 to TRBJ2-1, with D tentatively TRBD1 (5 bases). In germline, CDR1 is MNHEY, CDR2 SMNVEV (reference sequence). With 2 bases removed from V and 9 bases from J, the gap between germline ends came to 17 bases. The CDR3 has 15 amino acids. In DNA, the CDR3 is TGTGCCAGCAGTTTAGGGGCTACTCGACGGCGTGAGCAGTTCTTC. Translation: CASSLGATRRREQFF.

The chain has TRBV9 and TRBJ1-3; tentatively, D is TRBD1 (5 bases). Germline-derived CDR1 and CDR2 are SGDLS and YYNGEE. This CDR3 has 16 residues. Trimming pared 3 bases from V and 0 bases from J, leaving 13 bases between. CDR3 sequence reads: CASSGTGTYSGNTIYF. The CDR3 DNA reads as TGTGCCAGCAGCGGAACAGGAACCTACTCTGGAAACACCATATATTTT.

This clonotype was seen many times. The chain couples TRBV29-1 to TRBJ1-5, with a weak D call TRBD1 (6 bases). The V gene's germline CDR1 is SQVTM and CDR2 ANQGSEA. This CDR3 is 13 amino acids long. V lost 4 bases and J lost 2, with 9 bases in between. The chain's CDR3 is CSVGAGGNQPQHF. CDR3 DNA: TGCAGCGTTGGGGCAGGGGGCAATCAGCCCCAGCATTTT.

The rearrangement links TRBV5-5 to TRBJ1-6; 8 bases agree with TRBD1. V was pared by 6 bases and J by 1 base, with 21 bases of the junction left unmatched. Germline V gene data show CDR1 as SGHKS and CDR2 as YYEKEE (reference sequence). The CDR3 totals 21 residues. The CDR3 coding sequence is TGTGCCAGCACCCTGGAGCCGGGACAGGCCCTGCAGGGGTCCTATAATTCACCCCTCCACTTT. It is translated as CASTLEPGQALQGSYNSPLHF. The variable domain in full, completed from reference TRBV5-5 and TRBJ1-6, reads DAGVTQSPTHLIKTRGQQVTLRCSPISGHKSVSWYQQVLGQGPQFIFQYYEKEERGRGNFPDRFSARQFPNYSSELNVNALLLGDSALYLCASTLEPGQALQGSYNSPLHFGNGTRLTVT.

This clonotype was seen a few times. The chain couples TRBV20-1 to TRBJ1-4; D is possibly TRBD1 (6 bases). With 3 bases removed from V and 6 bases from J, the gap between germline ends came to 8 bases. CDR3 length: 12 amino acids. Germline V gene data show CDR1 as DFQATT and CDR2 as SNEGSKA (reference sequence). CDR3 region: CSARTGDEKLFF. The CDR3 bases are TGCAGTGCTAGGACAGGCGATGAAAAACTGTTTTTT.

The chain employs TRBV30 and TRBJ2-2, with 7 bases matching TRBD1. The CDR3 contains 15 residues. Looked up from germline, CDR1 is GTSNPN and CDR2 is SVGIG (reference sequence). Unmatched junction bases numbered 8, after V lost 0 bases and J lost 7 bases. For the CDR3, the DNA is TGTGCCTGGAGTGTAGACAGGGTGTATATCGGGGAGCTGTTTTTT. Residues: CAWSVDRVYIGELFF.

Ten or more counts support this clonotype. The CDR3, as DNA: TGTGCCAGCAGCCAAGATCGGACAGATACGCAGTATTTT. This sequence encodes CASSQDRTDTQYF. The V gene is TRBV4-2, the J gene TRBJ2-3; no definite D call. CDR3 length: 13 residues. Trimming removed 0 bases at V and 3 bases at J, with 4 bases between. CDR1 is LGHNA and CDR2 is YNFKEQ in the germline V gene.

There are a few counts of this clonotype. The V call is TRBV15, the J call TRBJ1-2, with unresolved D. V lost 6 bases, J lost 4 bases, and 9 bases lay in between. Germline CDR1 is LNHNV and CDR2 is YYDKDF (reference sequence). The length of the CDR3 is 12 residues. Written as DNA, the CDR3 is TGTGCCACCAGTGCGGACGGCTATGGCTACACCTTC. Protein product: CATSADGYGYTF.

The J gene is TRBJ2-1, the V gene TRBV6-5, with D perhaps TRBD2 (6 bases). Germline loops: CDR1 MNHEY, CDR2 SVGAGI. The CDR3 has 14 amino acids. Trimming left V 5 bases short and J 5 bases short, with 13 bases between. CDR3 DNA sequence: TGTGCCAGCAGTGAACCTAGCGTCGACAATGAGCAGTTCTTC. Translating gives CASSEPSVDNEQFF.

The chain links TRBV3-1 to TRBJ1-1; 8 nucleotides agree with TRBD1. CDR3 size: 13 residues. CDR1 and CDR2 (germline): LGHDT, YNNKEL (reference sequence). Trimming removed 4 bases from V and 9 bases from J; junction bases left unmatched: 7. CDR3 protein: CASSRGQGSQAFF. The CDR3 DNA sequence: TGTGCCAGCAGCCGAGGACAGGGCTCTCAAGCTTTCTTT.

This chain uses TRBV7-9 with TRBJ2-2, with TRBD1 matching 7 bases. Germline V gives CDR1 SEHNR, CDR2 FQNEAQ (reference sequence). V dropped 5 bases and J dropped 5; count of bases not matched to a gene: 8. This CDR3 spans 15 amino acids. The CDR3 loop is CASSLRQGMTGELFF. For the CDR3, the DNA is TGTGCCAGCAGCCTAAGACAGGGAATGACCGGGGAGCTGTTTTTT. Full variable domain (outside the CDR3, taken from reference TRBV7-9 and TRBJ2-2): DTGVSQNPRHKITKRGQNVTFRCDPISEHNRLYWYRQTLGQGPEFLTYFQNEAQLEKSRLLSDRFSAERPKGSFSTLEIQRTEQGDSAMYLCASSLRQGMTGELFFGEGSRLTVL.

The V gene is TRBV27, the J gene TRBJ2-7; D uncertain. The germline V gene has CDR1 MNHEY and CDR2 SMNVEV (reference sequence). V dropped 2 bases and J dropped 10 bases, with 9 bases sitting between them. This CDR3 has 11 amino acids. The CDR3 DNA follows: TGTGCCAGCAGTTTACTAGGAATCCAGTACTTC. Translated: CASSLLGIQYF.

CDR3 in DNA: TGTGCCAGCACTTGGGACAGGGACGCAAAACTGTTTTTT. Translated: CASTWDRDAKLFF. The rearrangement uses TRBV12-3 or TRBV12-4 and TRBJ1-4; TRBD1 agrees at 9 bases. The CDR3 is 13 amino acids. Trimming cost V 7 bases and J 10 bases; bases outside gene matches: 7.

This rearrangement joins TRBV7-2 to TRBJ2-3; D unresolved. Germline CDR1 reads SGHTA; CDR2 reads FQGNSA. The V end lost 1 base, the J end lost 5 bases, and 7 bases lay between the germline ends. This CDR3 has 13 amino acids. CDR3 sequence: CASSLGVVDTQYF. CDR3 sequence (DNA): TGTGCCAGCAGCTTAGGGGTAGTAGATACGCAGTATTTT.

V is TRBV27 and J is TRBJ1-1; 8 positions agree with TRBD1. This CDR3 spans 15 amino acids. CDR1 is MNHEY and CDR2 is SMNVEV in the germline V gene (reference sequence). With 6 bases clipped from V and 6 bases from J, the junction kept 12 bases outside the gene matches. The CDR3 nucleotides are TGTGCCAGCAGCCGAGACAGGGGATCCGGTTCTGAAGCTTTCTTT. It is translated as CASSRDRGSGSEAFF.

In its sample, this clonotype was seen a few times. The V and J genes are TRBV28 and TRBJ2-1; 10 positions match TRBD2. The CDR3 extends over 21 amino acids. The germline V gene encodes CDR1 MDHEN and CDR2 SYDVKM. V lost 3 bases to trimming and J lost 7 bases; unmatched junction nucleotides: 24. The CDR3 region has the DNA TGTGCCAGCAGTTTCAATTCTCCCCAATCCCTCCTAGCGGGAGAGGAAAATGAGCAGTTCTTC. It translates to CASSFNSPQSLLAGEENEQFF.

This clonotype was counted only a few times. This rearrangement joins TRBV4-3 to TRBJ2-1; unclear D gene. V was cut by 0 bases and J by 0 bases, with 12 bases left in between. The CDR3 is made up of 17 amino acids. Germline V lookup: CDR1 LGHNA, CDR2 YSLEER. The CDR3 spells CASSQDGSSDSYNEQFF. In nucleotides, the CDR3 is TGCGCCAGCAGCCAAGATGGGTCAAGCGACTCCTACAATGAGCAGTTCTTC.

There are a few counts of this clonotype. The rearrangement joins TRBV12-3 or TRBV12-4 to TRBJ2-7; D not certain. There are 13 residues in the CDR3. The germline V and J ends were trimmed by 1 base and 6 bases, with 10 bases remaining between them. The CDR3 DNA reads as TGTGCCAGCAGTTTAGATGCAGAGAGCGAGCAGTACTTC. It translates to CASSLDAESEQYF.

The chain links TRBV11-2 to TRBJ1-3; D possibly corresponds to TRBD1 (5 bases). From germline, CDR1 is SGHAT and CDR2 FQNNGV. The CDR3 is 15 residues long. V gave up 7 bases and J gave up 0 bases, with 13 bases separating them. CDR3 coding DNA: TGTGCCAGCACCCCGGGACCGAACTCTGGAAACACCATATATTTT. It is translated as CASTPGPNSGNTIYF.

This clonotype was picked up many times. At one boundary the junction diverges from the germline segment, which might be a read error. The gene calls are TRBV12-3 or TRBV12-4 and TRBJ2-6; no clear D gene. CDR3 length: 15 amino acids. CDR3 sequence reads: CASSFGLSGANVLTF. CDR3 nucleotide sequence: TGCGCCAGCAGCTTTGGCCTCTCTGGGGCCAACGTCCTGACTTTC.

J is TRBJ2-3 and V is TRBV5-8; 8 bases map to TRBD1. This CDR3 has 16 amino acids. The ends lost 1 base at V and 5 bases at J; junction bases unmatched: 9. Germline loops: CDR1 SGHTS, CDR2 YDEGEE. In DNA, the CDR3 is TGTGCCAGCAGCTTGAGGGGCAGGGGGCGAGGAGATACGCAGTATTTT. This sequence encodes CASSLRGRGRGDTQYF.

The genes are TRBV27 and TRBJ2-7; TRBD1 matches at 9 bases. There are 15 residues in the CDR3. Germline CDR1 MNHEY, CDR2 SMNVEV (reference sequence). With 4 bases clipped from V and 6 bases from J, the junction kept 10 bases outside the gene matches. CDR3 in amino acids: CASSSPGQGLGEQYF. As DNA, the CDR3 is TGTGCCAGCAGTTCACCGGGACAGGGTCTCGGCGAGCAGTACTTC.

This clonotype came up a few times. The genes are TRBV27 and TRBJ2-7; possibly TRBD2 for D (7 bases). Germline V CDR1 and CDR2: MNHEY, SMNVEV (reference sequence). V lost 6 bases, J lost 3 bases, and 18 bases lay in between. The length of the CDR3 is 15 residues. DNA of the CDR3: TGTGCCAGCAGCCGAGGGGGGGCTTTCGACTACGAGCAGTACTTC. Encoded protein: CASSRGGAFDYEQYF.